A selection of T cell receptor beta chains follows, all from one sample in a study of Ad26.COV2.S vaccination and SARS-CoV-2 variants. TCRdb's copy holds only in-frame clones and misses some; the assay was immunoSEQ multiplex PCR. Of about 400,000 clones in the sample, around four fifths are singletons; the top ten hold about 7.4%. The input for sequencing was peripheral blood, taken in a trial of Ad26.COV2.S vaccine versus placebo. The source is a person between 18 and 60 years old who received the Ad26.COV2.S COVID-19 vaccine or a placebo. Each CDR3 is given with its conserved first and last residue. Fields, in order: V gene, D gene, J gene, CDR3 length, clone size, CDR3 protein, CDR3 DNA. A D gene is named only where the DNA matches it firmly. Not every row has a clone size; where given, it reads once, few, many or a size class.

v_call: TRBV6-6; d_call: .; j_call: TRBJ1-6; cdr3_length: 16; clone_size: .; cdr3_aa: CASTGFGFSYNSPLHF; cdr3_nt: TGTGCCAGCACCGGGTTTGGGTTCTCCTATAATTCACCCCTCCACTTT
v_call: TRBV7-3; d_call: .; j_call: TRBJ1-2; cdr3_length: 15; clone_size: .; cdr3_aa: CASSLGAGLAPGYTF; cdr3_nt: TGTGCCAGCAGCTTAGGAGCAGGCCTCGCCCCTGGCTACACCTTC
v_call: TRBV10-3; d_call: .; j_call: TRBJ2-7; cdr3_length: 13; clone_size: .; cdr3_aa: CAISESEGWVQYF; cdr3_nt: TGTGCCATCAGTGAGTCCGAGGGGTGGGTGCAGTACTTC
v_call: TRBV4-1; d_call: .; j_call: TRBJ2-7; cdr3_length: 14; clone_size: few; cdr3_aa: CASSQVALGYEQYF; cdr3_nt: TGCGCCAGCAGCCAAGTCGCACTCGGTTACGAGCAGTACTTC
v_call: TRBV5-1; d_call: .; j_call: TRBJ2-7; cdr3_length: 14; clone_size: .; cdr3_aa: CASKGTGQLHEQYF; cdr3_nt: TGCGCCAGCAAAGGTACCGGTCAACTCCACGAGCAGTACTTC
v_call: TRBV27; d_call: TRBD1; j_call: TRBJ1-1; cdr3_length: 18; clone_size: .; cdr3_aa: CASSLLGQGVMWDTEAFF; cdr3_nt: TGTGCCAGCAGTTTACTGGGACAGGGGGTCATGTGGGACACTGAAGCTTTCTTT
v_call: TRBV19; d_call: TRBD1; j_call: TRBJ1-6; cdr3_length: 17; clone_size: .; cdr3_aa: CASSSLQGGIVDSPLHF; cdr3_nt: TGTGCCAGTAGTTCCCTACAGGGGGGGATTGTCGATTCACCCCTCCACTTT
v_call: TRBV7-2; d_call: .; j_call: TRBJ1-5; cdr3_length: 14; clone_size: .; cdr3_aa: CASSFGKGVQPQHF; cdr3_nt: TGTGCCAGCAGCTTTGGGAAAGGGGTTCAGCCCCAGCATTTT
v_call: TRBV7-2; d_call: .; j_call: TRBJ1-1; cdr3_length: 15; clone_size: .; cdr3_aa: CASSIRGGVATEAFF; cdr3_nt: TGTGCCAGCAGCATCCGCGGGGGAGTAGCGACTGAAGCTTTCTTT
v_call: TRBV7-9; d_call: TRBD1; j_call: TRBJ2-7; cdr3_length: 17; clone_size: .; cdr3_aa: CASSLSVGGTGSYEQYF; cdr3_nt: TGTGCCAGCAGCTTAAGCGTGGGTGGGACAGGGTCCTACGAGCAGTACTTC
v_call: TRBV28; d_call: .; j_call: TRBJ1-1; cdr3_length: 13; clone_size: .; cdr3_aa: CATQGAANTEAFF; cdr3_nt: TGTGCCACCCAAGGGGCGGCGAACACTGAAGCTTTCTTT
v_call: TRBV7-9; d_call: TRBD2; j_call: TRBJ2-3; cdr3_length: 16; clone_size: .; cdr3_aa: CASSHLTGTSGDTQYF; cdr3_nt: TGTGCCAGCAGCCACCTCACCGGGACTAGCGGGGATACGCAGTATTTT
v_call: TRBV7-9; d_call: .; j_call: TRBJ1-1; cdr3_length: 13; clone_size: .; cdr3_aa: CASTIELGGKAFF; cdr3_nt: TGTGCCAGCACTATTGAGCTAGGGGGGAAAGCTTTCTTT
v_call: TRBV5-1; d_call: .; j_call: TRBJ2-6; cdr3_length: 16; clone_size: .; cdr3_aa: CASSLGGASGANVLTF; cdr3_nt: TGCGCCAGCAGCTTGGGAGGGGCGTCTGGGGCCAACGTCCTGACTTTC
v_call: TRBV11-2; d_call: .; j_call: TRBJ2-3; cdr3_length: 11; clone_size: .; cdr3_aa: CASTSTSTQYF; cdr3_nt: TGTGCCAGCACCTCGACTAGTACGCAGTATTTT
v_call: TRBV4-2; d_call: TRBD2; j_call: TRBJ2-7; cdr3_length: 16; clone_size: .; cdr3_aa: CASSQLQSGNPYEQYF; cdr3_nt: TGTGCCAGCAGCCAATTGCAGAGCGGGAACCCCTACGAGCAGTACTTC
v_call: TRBV19; d_call: TRBD2; j_call: TRBJ2-3; cdr3_length: 15; clone_size: .; cdr3_aa: CASTNLLAGGGTQYF; cdr3_nt: TGTGCCAGTACTAACCTCCTAGCGGGAGGGGGTACGCAGTATTTT
v_call: TRBV18; d_call: .; j_call: TRBJ1-1; cdr3_length: 15; clone_size: .; cdr3_aa: CASSRGGGENTEAFF; cdr3_nt: TGTGCCAGCTCCCGCGGCGGCGGGGAAAACACTGAAGCTTTCTTT
v_call: TRBV6-5; d_call: .; j_call: TRBJ2-2; cdr3_length: 13; clone_size: .; cdr3_aa: CASSYFVTGELFF; cdr3_nt: TGTGCCAGCAGTTACTTCGTGACCGGGGAGCTGTTTTTT
v_call: TRBV2; d_call: .; j_call: TRBJ2-7; cdr3_length: 11; clone_size: .; cdr3_aa: CASSPKSGQYF; cdr3_nt: TGTGCCAGCAGCCCCAAGAGTGGGCAGTACTTC
v_call: TRBV6-5; d_call: TRBD1; j_call: TRBJ2-1; cdr3_length: 14; clone_size: .; cdr3_aa: CASSYGDSHNEQFF; cdr3_nt: TGTGCCAGCAGTTACGGGGACAGTCACAATGAGCAGTTCTTC
v_call: TRBV4-1; d_call: .; j_call: TRBJ2-5; cdr3_length: 12; clone_size: once; cdr3_aa: CASSLAGRTQYF; cdr3_nt: TGCGCCAGCAGCCTTGCGGGGAGGACCCAGTACTTC
v_call: TRBV5-4; d_call: .; j_call: TRBJ2-2; cdr3_length: 13; clone_size: .; cdr3_aa: CASSPSNTGELFF; cdr3_nt: TGTGCCAGCAGCCCCTCAAACACCGGGGAGCTGTTTTTT
v_call: TRBV5-4; d_call: .; j_call: TRBJ2-5; cdr3_length: 16; clone_size: .; cdr3_aa: CASSLGGNGVGETQYF; cdr3_nt: TGTGCCAGCAGCTTGGGTGGTAACGGGGTCGGGGAGACCCAGTACTTC
v_call: TRBV30; d_call: TRBD1; j_call: TRBJ2-6; cdr3_length: 15; clone_size: once; cdr3_aa: CAWSTGTGAANVLTF; cdr3_nt: TGTGCCTGGAGTACCGGGACAGGGGCGGCCAACGTCCTGACTTTC
v_call: TRBV23-1; d_call: TRBD1; j_call: TRBJ1-2; cdr3_length: 17; clone_size: .; cdr3_aa: CASSQKRGATGRDGYTF; cdr3_nt: TGCGCCAGCAGCCAAAAGAGGGGAGCGACAGGGAGGGATGGCTACACCTTC
v_call: TRBV7-9; d_call: .; j_call: TRBJ1-5; cdr3_length: 12; clone_size: few; cdr3_aa: CASSSTRGPQHF; cdr3_nt: TGTGCCAGCAGCTCGACTCGGGGGCCCCAGCATTTT
v_call: TRBV29-1; d_call: .; j_call: TRBJ2-2; cdr3_length: 14; clone_size: .; cdr3_aa: CSVDGTPNTGELFF; cdr3_nt: TGCAGCGTTGACGGGACACCGAACACCGGGGAGCTGTTTTTT
v_call: TRBV5-1; d_call: .; j_call: TRBJ2-3; cdr3_length: 15; clone_size: .; cdr3_aa: CASSRLGGSTDTQYF; cdr3_nt: TGCGCCAGCAGCCGACTAGGAGGGAGCACAGATACGCAGTATTTT
v_call: TRBV4-3; d_call: TRBD1; j_call: TRBJ1-2; cdr3_length: 16; clone_size: .; cdr3_aa: CASSQAGDRDNYGYTF; cdr3_nt: TGCGCCAGCAGCCAAGCCGGGGACAGGGACAACTATGGCTACACCTTC
v_call: TRBV20-1; d_call: .; j_call: TRBJ1-1; cdr3_length: 15; clone_size: .; cdr3_aa: CSASSGGRVNTEAFF; cdr3_nt: TGCAGTGCTAGTAGTGGGGGCAGGGTGAACACTGAAGCTTTCTTT
v_call: TRBV4-1; d_call: .; j_call: TRBJ1-1; cdr3_length: 15; clone_size: few; cdr3_aa: CASSQVTGRNTEAFF; cdr3_nt: TGCGCCAGCAGCCAAGTTACCGGAAGAAACACTGAAGCTTTCTTT
v_call: TRBV16; d_call: .; j_call: TRBJ1-2; cdr3_length: 14; clone_size: once; cdr3_aa: CASSQLGGPGGYTF; cdr3_nt: TGTGCCAGCAGCCAATTGGGGGGGCCCGGTGGCTACACCTTC
v_call: TRBV5-1; d_call: TRBD1; j_call: TRBJ1-2; cdr3_length: 14; clone_size: .; cdr3_aa: CASSWDRVNYGYTF; cdr3_nt: TGCGCCAGCAGCTGGGACAGGGTCAACTATGGCTACACCTTC
v_call: TRBV3-1/TRBV3-2; d_call: TRBD1; j_call: TRBJ1-2; cdr3_length: 13; clone_size: .; cdr3_aa: CASSLQGPYGYTF; cdr3_nt: TGTGCCAGCAGCTTACAGGGGCCCTATGGCTACACCTTC
v_call: TRBV7-9; d_call: .; j_call: TRBJ1-1; cdr3_length: 14; clone_size: few; cdr3_aa: CASSPRRPNTEAFF; cdr3_nt: TGTGCCAGCAGCCCCCGGAGGCCGAACACTGAAGCTTTCTTT
v_call: TRBV4-1; d_call: .; j_call: TRBJ2-1; cdr3_length: 14; clone_size: .; cdr3_aa: CASSRLGSYNEQFF; cdr3_nt: TGCGCCAGCAGCCGGCTAGGGTCCTACAATGAGCAGTTCTTC
v_call: TRBV11-3; d_call: .; j_call: TRBJ1-1; cdr3_length: 13; clone_size: .; cdr3_aa: CASSKQGGTEAFF; cdr3_nt: TGTGCCAGCAGCAAGCAGGGAGGCACTGAAGCTTTCTTT
v_call: TRBV7-6; d_call: .; j_call: TRBJ1-5; cdr3_length: 15; clone_size: .; cdr3_aa: CASSLSGWVNQPQHF; cdr3_nt: TGTGCCAGCAGCTTATCGGGGTGGGTCAATCAGCCCCAGCATTTT